These T cell receptor beta chains were read from a single sample in a study of OX40 agonist ivuxolimab in advanced cancers. Only in-frame clones appear in the TCRdb table, and some are missing; sequencing was by immunoSEQ multiplex PCR. The repertoire has tens of thousands of clones, more than 65% of them found once; the top ten carry 5%. Source: CD4+ or CD8+ T cells sorted from blood, taken in a trial of the OX40 agonist ivuxolimab. The receptors originated from an adult with an advanced solid tumor such as melanoma, head and neck, liver or kidney cancer. Each CDR3 is given with its conserved first and last residue. Fields, in order: J gene, V gene, D gene, clone size, CDR3 protein, CDR3 DNA. A D gene is named only where the DNA matches it firmly. Size is stated for part of the rows, as once, few or many counts, or as a class when the clone is expanded.

j_gene: TRBJ1-1
v_gene: TRBV25-1
d_gene: TRBD1
abundance: .
CDR3aa: CASRPYRGRDRNTEAFF
CDR3nt: TGTGCCAGCAGGCCTTACAGGGGGCGTGACAGGAACACTGAAGCTTTCTTT

j_gene: TRBJ2-5
v_gene: TRBV25-1
d_gene: .
abundance: .
CDR3aa: CASSDVRPGRETQYF
CDR3nt: TGTGCCAGCAGTGACGTAAGGCCAGGGCGAGAGACCCAGTACTTC

j_gene: TRBJ2-1
v_gene: TRBV13
d_gene: TRBD2
abundance: once
CDR3aa: CASSFLAGDGSYNEQFF
CDR3nt: TGTGCCAGCAGCTTCCTAGCGGGAGATGGGTCCTACAATGAGCAGTTCTTC

j_gene: TRBJ2-7
v_gene: TRBV5-6
d_gene: .
abundance: .
CDR3aa: CASSLEGWGFAEQYF
CDR3nt: TGTGCCAGCAGCTTGGAAGGGTGGGGTTTCGCCGAGCAGTACTTC

j_gene: TRBJ2-7
v_gene: TRBV6-5
d_gene: .
abundance: .
CDR3aa: CASSYYTDEQYF
CDR3nt: TGTGCCAGCAGTTACTATACCGACGAGCAGTACTTC

j_gene: TRBJ2-7
v_gene: TRBV7-2
d_gene: .
abundance: once
CDR3aa: CASGKRGRGTYEQYF
CDR3nt: TGTGCCAGCGGAAAGAGGGGAAGGGGAACCTACGAGCAGTACTTC

j_gene: TRBJ1-3
v_gene: TRBV11-2
d_gene: .
abundance: few
CDR3aa: CASSSIGDVTNTIYF
CDR3nt: TGTGCCAGCAGCTCAATTGGGGACGTGACAAACACCATATATTTT

j_gene: TRBJ1-1
v_gene: TRBV12-5
d_gene: .
abundance: .
CDR3aa: CASGSASLGSVSLGEAFF
CDR3nt: TGTGCTAGTGGTTCCGCTTCGCTAGGGAGCGTTTCCCTTGGTGAAGCTTTCTTT

j_gene: TRBJ2-2
v_gene: TRBV2
d_gene: .
abundance: few
CDR3aa: CASDGQGHGELFF
CDR3nt: TGTGCCAGCGACGGGCAGGGTCACGGGGAGCTGTTTTTT

j_gene: TRBJ1-2
v_gene: TRBV5-1
d_gene: .
abundance: .
CDR3aa: CASSPQIANYGYTF
CDR3nt: TGCGCCAGCAGCCCACAGATAGCTAACTATGGCTACACCTTC

j_gene: TRBJ1-1
v_gene: TRBV5-6
d_gene: TRBD1
abundance: .
CDR3aa: CASSADRGTENTEAFF
CDR3nt: TGTGCCAGCAGCGCGGACAGGGGTACGGAAAACACTGAAGCTTTCTTT

j_gene: TRBJ2-7
v_gene: TRBV2
d_gene: .
abundance: .
CDR3aa: CASTKGNGIHYEQYF
CDR3nt: TGTGCCAGCACCAAAGGAAACGGGATACACTACGAGCAGTACTTC

j_gene: TRBJ1-1
v_gene: TRBV5-1
d_gene: TRBD1
abundance: .
CDR3aa: CASSSRTGGSGTEAFF
CDR3nt: TGCGCCAGCAGCTCCCGGACAGGGGGTTCGGGGACTGAAGCTTTCTTT

j_gene: TRBJ2-1
v_gene: TRBV5-1
d_gene: .
abundance: .
CDR3aa: CASSLASPSSYNEQFF
CDR3nt: TGCGCCAGCAGCCTTGCTAGTCCTTCCTCCTACAATGAGCAGTTCTTC

j_gene: TRBJ2-7
v_gene: TRBV7-9
d_gene: .
abundance: .
CDR3aa: CATQDGAYEQYF
CDR3nt: TGTGCCACTCAGGACGGTGCCTACGAGCAGTACTTC

j_gene: TRBJ2-3
v_gene: TRBV29-1
d_gene: .
abundance: .
CDR3aa: CSVATGRDTQYF
CDR3nt: TGCAGCGTTGCAACCGGGCGGGATACGCAGTATTTT

j_gene: TRBJ1-4
v_gene: TRBV18
d_gene: TRBD1
abundance: .
CDR3aa: CASSPRTGVGEKLFF
CDR3nt: TGTGCCAGCTCACCTCGGACAGGGGTAGGAGAAAAACTGTTTTTT

j_gene: TRBJ1-1
v_gene: TRBV2
d_gene: .
abundance: .
CDR3aa: CASSEYGRNTEAFF
CDR3nt: TGTGCCAGCAGTGAATACGGACGAAACACTGAAGCTTTCTTT

j_gene: TRBJ2-3
v_gene: TRBV30
d_gene: .
abundance: .
CDR3aa: CAWSIGLDGTDTQYF
CDR3nt: TGTGCCTGGAGTATCGGTCTAGACGGCACAGATACGCAGTATTTT

j_gene: TRBJ2-3
v_gene: TRBV5-4
d_gene: TRBD2
abundance: .
CDR3aa: CASSQLPGLAIGF
CDR3nt: TGTGCCAGCAGCCAGCTTCCGGGACTAGCGATCGGATTT

j_gene: TRBJ2-7
v_gene: TRBV19
d_gene: .
abundance: .
CDR3aa: CASGPSGSLYEQYF
CDR3nt: TGTGCCAGTGGCCCCTCGGGGTCCCTCTACGAGCAGTACTTC

j_gene: TRBJ2-2
v_gene: TRBV10-3
d_gene: TRBD2
abundance: .
CDR3aa: CATRLAEGAGELFF
CDR3nt: TGTGCCACTCGACTAGCGGAGGGCGCCGGGGAGCTGTTTTTT

j_gene: TRBJ2-5
v_gene: TRBV7-6
d_gene: .
abundance: few
CDR3aa: CASSFTKETQYF
CDR3nt: TGTGCCAGCAGCTTTACCAAAGAGACCCAGTACTTC

j_gene: TRBJ1-2
v_gene: TRBV6-4
d_gene: TRBD1
abundance: .
CDR3aa: CASREPGTAYGYTF
CDR3nt: TGTGCCAGCAGAGAACCCGGGACAGCCTATGGCTACACCTTC

j_gene: TRBJ1-1
v_gene: TRBV5-1
d_gene: .
abundance: .
CDR3aa: CASSLGVRVNTEAFF
CDR3nt: TGCGCCAGCAGCTTGGGGGTTAGGGTGAACACTGAAGCTTTCTTT

j_gene: TRBJ2-6
v_gene: TRBV5-6
d_gene: .
abundance: .
CDR3aa: CTSSNPALSGANVLTF
CDR3nt: TGTACCAGCAGCAACCCGGCACTTTCTGGGGCCAACGTCCTGACTTTC

j_gene: TRBJ2-7
v_gene: TRBV7-2
d_gene: .
abundance: medium-sized
CDR3aa: CASSFLYEQYF
CDR3nt: TGTGCCAGCAGCTTCCTCTACGAGCAGTACTTC

j_gene: TRBJ2-7
v_gene: TRBV15
d_gene: .
abundance: .
CDR3aa: CATSRDLPMRSYEQYF
CDR3nt: TGTGCCACCAGCAGAGATCTCCCGATGAGATCCTACGAGCAGTACTTC

j_gene: TRBJ1-4
v_gene: TRBV5-4
d_gene: .
abundance: .
CDR3aa: CASSGGWEKLFF
CDR3nt: TGTGCCAGCAGTGGGGGCTGGGAAAAACTGTTTTTT

j_gene: TRBJ2-7
v_gene: TRBV6-5
d_gene: TRBD2
abundance: .
CDR3aa: CASTPGGSSYEQYF
CDR3nt: TGTGCCAGCACCCCGGGGGGGAGCTCCTACGAGCAGTACTTC

j_gene: TRBJ2-2
v_gene: TRBV5-1
d_gene: .
abundance: .
CDR3aa: CASSSTRGRDTGELFF
CDR3nt: TGCGCCAGCAGCTCCACTCGGGGGCGGGACACCGGGGAGCTGTTTTTT

j_gene: TRBJ2-3
v_gene: TRBV7-9
d_gene: .
abundance: .
CDR3aa: CAPDGLVGDTQYF
CDR3nt: TGTGCCCCAGACGGGCTCGTAGGGGATACGCAGTATTTT

j_gene: TRBJ2-7
v_gene: TRBV21-1
d_gene: .
abundance: .
CDR3aa: CASSKGGTEQYF
CDR3nt: TGTGCCAGCAGCAAAGGAGGGACCGAGCAGTACTTC

j_gene: TRBJ1-5
v_gene: TRBV7-8
d_gene: .
abundance: .
CDR3aa: CASSLEAGWSNQPQHF
CDR3nt: TGTGCCAGCAGCTTAGAGGCAGGGTGGAGCAATCAGCCCCAGCATTTT

j_gene: TRBJ1-2
v_gene: TRBV4-1
d_gene: .
abundance: .
CDR3aa: CASSQDEGRDYGYTF
CDR3nt: TGCGCCAGCAGCCAAGATGAAGGGAGGGACTATGGCTACACCTTC

j_gene: TRBJ1-4
v_gene: TRBV11-3
d_gene: .
abundance: .
CDR3aa: CASSGEGANEKLFF
CDR3nt: TGTGCCAGCAGCGGCGAGGGGGCTAATGAAAAACTGTTTTTT

j_gene: TRBJ2-5
v_gene: TRBV19
d_gene: TRBD2
abundance: .
CDR3aa: CASTSGGHDETQYF
CDR3nt: TGTGCCAGCACTAGCGGGGGGCACGACGAGACCCAGTACTTC

j_gene: TRBJ1-1
v_gene: TRBV19
d_gene: .
abundance: once
CDR3aa: CASSIGGSNTEAFF
CDR3nt: TGTGCCAGTAGTATCGGGGGATCGAACACTGAAGCTTTCTTT

j_gene: TRBJ2-1
v_gene: TRBV18
d_gene: .
abundance: .
CDR3aa: CASSPEGGGRDNEQFF
CDR3nt: TGTGCCAGCTCACCAGAGGGGGGAGGGCGCGACAATGAGCAGTTCTTC

j_gene: TRBJ2-7
v_gene: TRBV6-5
d_gene: .
abundance: .
CDR3aa: CASSTPPYEQYF
CDR3nt: TGTGCCAGCAGTACACCGCCCTACGAGCAGTACTTC

j_gene: TRBJ1-5
v_gene: TRBV4-1
d_gene: .
abundance: .
CDR3aa: CASSPGTPDTQPQHF
CDR3nt: TGCGCCAGCAGCCCCGGGACCCCGGACACTCAGCCCCAGCATTTT

j_gene: TRBJ2-5
v_gene: TRBV27
d_gene: TRBD2
abundance: .
CDR3aa: CASSKIGEGETQYF
CDR3nt: TGTGCCAGCAGTAAAATAGGGGAGGGAGAGACCCAGTACTTC

j_gene: TRBJ1-5
v_gene: TRBV6-1
d_gene: .
abundance: .
CDR3aa: CASRGGINQPQHF
CDR3nt: TGTGCCAGCCGAGGGGGTATCAATCAGCCCCAGCATTTT

j_gene: TRBJ2-1
v_gene: TRBV7-3
d_gene: .
abundance: .
CDR3aa: CASSLRARDEQFF
CDR3nt: TGTGCCAGCAGCTTAAGGGCCAGGGATGAGCAGTTCTTC

j_gene: TRBJ1-1
v_gene: TRBV11-2
d_gene: .
abundance: .
CDR3aa: CASSWATGTEAFF
CDR3nt: TGTGCCAGCAGCTGGGCTACCGGCACTGAAGCTTTCTTT

j_gene: TRBJ1-4
v_gene: TRBV5-1
d_gene: .
abundance: .
CDR3aa: CASSPTTADSDHEKLFF
CDR3nt: TGCGCCAGCAGCCCGACTACGGCCGACTCCGATCATGAAAAACTGTTTTTT

j_gene: TRBJ2-7
v_gene: TRBV5-1
d_gene: .
abundance: .
CDR3aa: CASQGLPSSYEQYF
CDR3nt: TGCGCCAGCCAGGGACTCCCGAGCTCCTACGAGCAGTACTTC

j_gene: TRBJ1-3
v_gene: TRBV6-6
d_gene: TRBD1
abundance: .
CDR3aa: CASSTTGGFGNTIYF
CDR3nt: TGTGCCAGCAGTACCACAGGGGGCTTCGGAAACACCATATATTTT

j_gene: TRBJ1-1
v_gene: TRBV7-2
d_gene: .
abundance: once
CDR3aa: CASSLARGTEAFF
CDR3nt: TGTGCCAGCAGCTTAGCACGGGGCACTGAAGCTTTCTTT

j_gene: TRBJ2-2
v_gene: TRBV4-2
d_gene: TRBD2
abundance: .
CDR3aa: CASSPGRTSQSGELFF
CDR3nt: TGTGCCAGCAGTCCCGGGAGGACTAGCCAATCCGGGGAGCTGTTTTTT